Below, 4 T cell receptor beta chains from the same sample are listed, as sequenced in a study of OX40 agonist ivuxolimab in advanced cancers. Sequencing used immunoSEQ multiplex PCR; TCRdb keeps in-frame clones, though not all of them. The profile shows 69,000 or so clones, around 80% of them singletons. Sequenced material: CD4+ or CD8+ T cells sorted from blood, taken in a trial of the OX40 agonist ivuxolimab. The receptors were sampled from an adult with an advanced solid tumor such as melanoma, head and neck, liver or kidney cancer.

About this clone itself: The junction does not match germline at one end; this may be a read error. V usage is TRBV7-8 and J usage is TRBJ2-7; possibly TRBD1 or TRBD2 for D (5 bases each). The length of the CDR3 is 14 residues. Germline CDR1 is SGHVS and CDR2 is FQNEAQ. The CDR3, as DNA: TGTGCCAGCAGCCCGCTAAGTATTGCAGCCGGGACCATCTTC. Translation gives CASSPLSIAAGTIF.

CDR3 bases: TGTGCCAGCAGTTTTTATCCGGGAAAACTGTTTTTT. This codes for CASSFYPGKLFF. V gene TRBV28 combines with J gene TRBJ1-4, with no clear D. Germline V gene lookup returns CDR1 MDHEN and CDR2 SYDVKM. Deletions cut 3 bases from V and 10 bases from J, with 9 bases between. The CDR3 has 12 amino acids.

As to this clone: At one end, the junction sequence differs from germline, possibly due to a read error. The chain joins TRBV4-1 to TRBJ1-1, with unresolved D. Germline assignment: CDR1 MGHRA and CDR2 YSYEKL. The CDR3 totals 14 residues. CDR3 in amino acids: CASSKDHSLTEAFF. The CDR3, as DNA: TGCGCCAGCAGCAAAGATCACAGCCTCACTGAAGCTTTCTTT.

The chain recombines TRBV5-8 with TRBJ2-3, with 10 bases aligning to TRBD2. Germline-derived CDR1 and CDR2 are SGHTS and YDEGEE. After removal of 5 bases from V and 0 bases from J, the junction contained 6 bases not matched to a gene. CDR3 length: 16 amino acids. DNA of the CDR3: TGTGCCAGCAGGGTCGGACTAGCGGCCAGCACAGATACGCAGTATTTT. Residues: CASRVGLAASTDTQYF.